This T cell receptor (beta chain) emerged from a study of CD8+CD57+ T cells in acquired aplastic anemia. Study details: The mean DNA yield obtained from sorted CD4+ and CD8+ cells came to around 3 ug. Among healthy donors, CD4+ cells averaged roughly 9.9 million reads.

General observations from the study: Patients and controls shared under 35 CD8+ CDR3 sequences, which appeared highly expressed in patients and within their immunodominant clones.

Template material for TCR beta VDJ and CDR3 profiling consisted of genomic DNA. A single record per CDR3 protein comes from TCRdb applying MiXCR to the reads. The sample consists of about 200,000 distinct CDR3 sequences, approximately 35% of them appearing once. There are many counts of this clonotype. The antigen is undetermined. Sequenced sample: sorted CD4+, CD8+, or CD8+CD57+ T cells (not recorded which) from PBMCs. The receptor's source is a human donor in good health, serving as a control.

The CDR3 sequence: CSVEGLGRETQYF. For the CDR3, the DNA is TGCAGCGTTGAAGGGTTGGGGCGGGAGACCCAGTACTTC. This chain uses TRBV29-1 with TRBJ2-5, with D possibly being TRBD1 (5 bases). Trimming removed 1 base from V and 5 bases from J, with 11 bases in between. Germline CDR1 reads SQVTM; CDR2 reads ANQGSEA. There are 13 residues in the CDR3.